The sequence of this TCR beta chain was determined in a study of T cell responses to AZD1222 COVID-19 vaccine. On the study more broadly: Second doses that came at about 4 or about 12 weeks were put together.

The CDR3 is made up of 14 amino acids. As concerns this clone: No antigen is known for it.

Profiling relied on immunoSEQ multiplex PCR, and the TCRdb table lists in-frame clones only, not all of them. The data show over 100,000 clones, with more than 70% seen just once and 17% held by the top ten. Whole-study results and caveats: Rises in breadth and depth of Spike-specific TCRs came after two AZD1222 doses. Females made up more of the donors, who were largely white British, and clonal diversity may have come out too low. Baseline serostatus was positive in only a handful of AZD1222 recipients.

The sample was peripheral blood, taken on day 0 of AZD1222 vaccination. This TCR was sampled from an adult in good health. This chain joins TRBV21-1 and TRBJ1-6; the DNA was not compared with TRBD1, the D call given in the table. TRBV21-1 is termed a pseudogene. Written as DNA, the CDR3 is TGTGCCAGCAATACAGCCGAACGTCGTTCACCCCTCCACTTT. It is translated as CASNTAERRSPLHF.